These T cell receptor beta chains were read from a single sample in a study of T-cell reconstitution after alpha-beta-depleted transplantation in children. TCRdb re-called the PCR reads through MiXCR, storing one row per CDR3 protein. Among some 600,000 distinct CDR3 sequences listed, around 13% were seen once. This specimen consisted of PBMCs, mostly from graft donor cells, obtained 360 days after TCRalphabeta/CD19-depleted stem cell transplant. The receptors originated from a male patient younger than 18 who had a stem cell transplant for acute myeloid leukemia, so the T cells may come from the graft donor. Both conserved end residues are part of each CDR3. The D gene is left open where the match is weak. Clone size, where shown, is once, few, many, or a class for clones that have expanded.

>-|-|TRBV5-2|TRBJ1-1
TGTGCCAGCAACCGCTTAGGGACCGCCCAAATTAGGACTGAAGCTTTCTTT
CASNRLGTAQIRTEAFF
>-|TRBD1|TRBV18|TRBJ1-1
TGTGCCAGCTCCGACTACAGGGGGCCCAACACTGAAGCTTTCTTT
CASSDYRGPNTEAFF
>few|-|TRBV7-6|TRBJ2-3
TGTGCCAGCAGCTTAGCGTCTGGGACGACTACCGGAGATACGCAGTATTTT
CASSLASGTTTGDTQYF
>many|-|TRBV28|TRBJ2-7
TGTGCCAGCAGTTCCACAGGGAAGGTGTACTTC
CASSSTGKVYF
>-|TRBD2|TRBV7-9|TRBJ2-5
TGTGCCAGCAAGACTAGCGGGGATTTTCAAGAGACCCAGTACTTC
CASKTSGDFQETQYF
>many|TRBD1|TRBV29-1|TRBJ1-2
TGCAGCGTTCAAGACCGGGACAGGGGGCCCGGCACCTTC
CSVQDRDRGPGTF
>-|TRBD1|TRBV28|TRBJ2-5
TGTGCCAGCTATCCACTATCTCCCGGGACAGGGGACTATCTCGGGGGAGAGACCCAGTACTTC
CASYPLSPGTGDYLGGETQYF
>-|TRBD2|TRBV7-3|TRBJ2-1
TGTGCCAGCAGCTTTCTTCCTAGCGGGAGGATCAACAATGAGCAGTTCTTC
CASSFLPSGRINNEQFF
>-|TRBD2|TRBV2|TRBJ2-1
TGTGCCAGCAGAGGGACTAGCGGGGCTCACAATTTTCCCTTCAATGAGCAGTTCTTC
CASRGTSGAHNFPFNEQFF
>few|TRBD1|TRBV20-1|TRBJ2-7
TGCAGTGCTAGGACAGGGGCGAACTACGAGCAGTACTTC
CSARTGANYEQYF
>-|-|TRBV7-2|TRBJ2-4
TGTGCCAGCAGCTTTATCGTCGATGGCAAAAACATTCAGTACTTC
CASSFIVDGKNIQYF